These 26 T cell receptor beta chains share one sample of origin, sequenced in a study of blood T cell repertoires in COVID-19. Profiled with immunoSEQ multiplex PCR; TCRdb holds only in-frame clones, not every one. The repertoire holds hundreds of thousands of clones, 89% seen once, with 0.95% to 1.5% in the top ten. Sequencing input: peripheral blood. Every receptor here comes from a man between 40 and 49 years old with acute or convalescent COVID-19.

The chain links TRBV19 to TRBJ1-2; 9 bases are shared with TRBD1. CDR3 length equals 15 residues. The J segment lost 3 bases and the V segment lost 4 bases, leaving 6 bases of the junction unmatched. Germline CDR1 is LNHDA and CDR2 is SQIVND (reference sequence). CDR3 nucleotides: TGTGCCAGTAGTAAAACAGGGGGCGAGGACTATGGCTACACCTTC. As protein: CASSKTGGEDYGYTF.

This clone was counted a single time. The V call is TRBV6-5, the J call TRBJ1-6; D ambiguous. V was pared by 6 bases and J by 14 bases, with 14 bases between. The CDR3 extends over 12 amino acids. In germline, CDR1 is MNHEY, CDR2 SVGAGI. Written as DNA, the CDR3 is TGTGCCAGCAGACGCCGGGAGTCATCCCTCCACTTT. Encoded protein: CASRRRESSLHF.

The rearrangement joins TRBV30 to TRBJ1-5, with D tentatively TRBD1 (5 bases). V shed 4 bases and J shed 9 bases, with 13 bases lying between them. The CDR3 consists of 12 residues. Germline V lookup: CDR1 GTSNPN, CDR2 SVGIG (reference sequence). The CDR3 here is CAWNRGDLPQHF. In nucleotides, the CDR3 is TGTGCCTGGAATCGGGGGGATCTGCCCCAGCATTTT.

This clone was picked up one time. The chain has TRBV7-8 and TRBJ1-1; the D gene is possibly TRBD1 (6 bases). The V end was cut by 5 bases, the J end by 1 base, with 14 bases between. Germline V gives CDR1 SGHVS, CDR2 FQNEAQ. The CDR3 is made up of 15 amino acids. The CDR3 sequence is CASSPRLTGNTEAFF. The CDR3 coding sequence is TGTGCCAGCAGCCCCAGATTGACAGGGAACACTGAAGCTTTCTTT. The full variable domain, rest sourced from reference TRBV7-8 and TRBJ1-1, is GAGVSQSPRYKVAKRGQDVALRCDPISGHVSLFWYQQALGQGPEFLTYFQNEAQLDKSGLPSDRFFAERPEGSVSTLKIQRTQQEDSAVYLCASSPRLTGNTEAFFGQGTRLTVV.

This chain uses TRBV4-1 with TRBJ1-1; TRBD1 is a possible D gene (6 bases). This CDR3 is 16 amino acids long. In germline, CDR1 is MGHRA, CDR2 YSYEKL. Trimming removed 4 bases at V and 2 bases at J, with 17 bases between. The CDR3 DNA follows: TGCGCCAGCAGCCGGAGGACAGATTATACTAACACTGAAGCTTTCTTT. Amino acids: CASSRRTDYTNTEAFF.

V is TRBV27 and J is TRBJ2-1; D is undetermined. This CDR3 has 13 residues. Between the trimmed V and J ends, which lost 4 bases and 0 bases, there was a span of 4 bases. In germline, CDR1 is MNHEY, CDR2 SMNVEV (reference sequence). The CDR3 spells CASSYSSYNEQFF. For the CDR3, the DNA is TGTGCCAGCAGTTATAGCTCCTACAATGAGCAGTTCTTC.

The chain recombines TRBV5-4 with TRBJ2-1, with 12 bases lining up with TRBD2. Germline trimming cut 0 bases from V and 6 bases from J; bases unmatched to any gene: 4. CDR1 is SGHNT, CDR2 YYREEE, per germline (reference sequence). This CDR3 is built from 16 residues. CDR3: CASSLGLAGGSNEQFF. Written as DNA, the CDR3 is TGTGCCAGCAGCTTGGGGCTAGCGGGAGGGAGCAATGAGCAGTTCTTC.

The V and J genes are TRBV2 and TRBJ2-7; TRBD1 is a possible D gene (6 bases). Trimming took 6 bases from V and 5 from J, leaving 17 bases between them. CDR3 length equals 14 residues. The V gene's germline CDR1 is SNHLY and CDR2 FYNNEI. The CDR3: CASRNLGGDNEQYF. CDR3 nucleotide sequence: TGTGCCAGCAGAAACCTTGGGGGCGATAACGAGCAGTACTTC. The full variable domain, in which reference TRBV2 and TRBJ2-7 provide the parts outside the CDR3, is EPEVTQTPSHQVTQMGQEVILRCVPISNHLYFYWYRQILGQKVEFLVSFYNNEISEKSEIFDDQFSVERPDGSNFTLKIRSTKLEDSAMYFCASRNLGGDNEQYFGPGTRLTVT.

The chain has TRBV27 and TRBJ2-7, with a weak D call TRBD1 (6 bases). The germline gives CDR1 MNHEY, CDR2 SMNVEV (reference sequence). V lost 8 bases to trimming and J lost 0 bases, with 14 bases between them. The CDR3 sequence is 14 residues long. CDR3 protein: CASAIDRSSYEQYF. In nucleotides, the CDR3 is TGTGCCAGCGCGATCGACAGGAGCTCCTACGAGCAGTACTTC.

This clone appeared a few times. The chain carries TRBV3-1 (or the pseudogene TRBV3-2) and TRBJ1-2, with TRBD1 matching over 10 bases. Looked up from germline, CDR1 is LGHDT and CDR2 is YNNKEL (reference sequence). V shed 4 bases and J 0 bases; nucleotides not matched to a gene: 2. The CDR3 length is 15 residues. The CDR3 spells CASSRQGAPNYGYTF. The DNA of the CDR3 is TGTGCCAGCAGCCGACAGGGGGCGCCTAACTATGGCTACACCTTC.

The CDR3 loop is CASSLAGDRNYGYTF. DNA for the CDR3: TGTGCCAGCAGCTTAGCGGGTGACAGGAACTATGGCTACACCTTC. The rearrangement links TRBV7-8 to TRBJ1-2; D is perhaps TRBD1 (6 bases). Germline-derived CDR1 and CDR2 are SGHVS and FQNEAQ. V lost 0 bases to trimming and J lost 2 bases, with 10 bases between them. The CDR3 totals 15 residues.

The chain employs TRBV2 and TRBJ1-1; TRBD1 matches 8 bases. The V segment lost 6 bases and the J segment 5 bases; nucleotides outside the gene matches: 8. CDR3 length equals 14 residues. In germline, CDR1 is SNHLY, CDR2 FYNNEI. The CDR3 bases are TGTGCCAGCAGACGGGACAGGACGGGAACTGAAGCTTTCTTT. Translated: CASRRDRTGTEAFF.

V and J are TRBV27 and TRBJ2-7, with D possibly matching TRBD2 (5 bases). Deletions cut 5 bases from V and 2 bases from J, with 16 bases between. Per the germline V gene, CDR1 is MNHEY and CDR2 is SMNVEV (reference sequence). This CDR3 is built from 15 residues. CDR3 sequence: CASSPEEGGPYEQYF. The DNA for the CDR3 is TGTGCCAGCAGTCCCGAAGAGGGCGGGCCCTACGAGCAGTACTTC.

This clone was seen only once. The chain joins TRBV24-1 to TRBJ2-5, with 14 bases that match TRBD2. The CDR3 has 16 amino acids. Trimming at V came to 4 bases and at J to 3 bases, leaving 3 bases not matched to a gene. Germline V CDR1 and CDR2: KGHDR, SFDVKD. CDR3 sequence: CATSDPTSGGEETQYF. The CDR3 DNA is TGTGCCACCAGTGACCCGACTAGCGGGGGGGAAGAGACCCAGTACTTC.

V usage is TRBV7-9 and J usage is TRBJ2-1, with 8 bases aligning to TRBD2. CDR1 is SEHNR and CDR2 is FQNEAQ in the germline V gene (reference sequence). V shed 5 bases, J shed 15 bases, and the junction held 15 bases outside the gene matches. CDR3 length: 14 residues. The CDR3 region is CASSPGGSGRTPFF. The CDR3 region has the DNA TGTGCCAGCAGCCCCGGGGGGAGCGGGAGAACTCCGTTCTTC.

V is TRBV7-9 and J is TRBJ1-1; D remains unclear. Germline V CDR1 and CDR2: SEHNR, FQNEAQ (reference sequence). The CDR3 sequence is 14 residues long. V was shortened by 5 bases and J by 2 bases, with 12 bases between the two germline ends. The CDR3 DNA sequence: TGTGCCAGCAGCCCCGGACGGGAAAACACTGAAGCTTTCTTT. Residues: CASSPGRENTEAFF.

J is TRBJ1-5 and V is TRBV19, with a possible D match to TRBD1 (6 bases). The germline V gene encodes CDR1 LNHDA and CDR2 SQIVND (reference sequence). Trimming shortened V by 5 bases and J by 0 bases, and 17 bases separated the two germline ends. The CDR3 has 17 residues. In nucleotides, the CDR3 is TGTGCCAGTAGTCGGGGGGCTCAAGCTTATAGCAATCAGCCCCAGCATTTT. As protein: CASSRGAQAYSNQPQHF.

This clone was recorded a few times. The V and J genes are TRBV2 and TRBJ2-7; D uncertain. Per the germline V gene, CDR1 is SNHLY and CDR2 is FYNNEI. This CDR3 has 14 residues. V lost 4 bases, J lost 4 bases, and 14 bases lay in between. The CDR3 bases are TGTGCCAGCAGTGGGTGGGCCCGGCGTTACGAGCAGTACTTC. Encoded protein: CASSGWARRYEQYF.

The rearrangement joins TRBV7-9 to TRBJ1-3, with D possibly TRBD1 on 6 matching bases. Germline V gene data show CDR1 as SEHNR and CDR2 as FQNEAQ (reference sequence). V was clipped by 10 bases and J by 4 bases, with 14 bases between them. CDR3 size: 13 residues. CDR3 sequence: CAIHRESGNTIYF. DNA of the CDR3: TGTGCCATCCACAGGGAGTCAGGAAACACCATATATTTT.

The chain combines TRBV28 with TRBJ1-1; D uncertain. The V end was cut by 6 bases, the J end by 2 bases, with 13 bases between. CDR1 and CDR2 from the germline V gene are MDHEN and SYDVKM. CDR3 size: 14 residues. The CDR3 DNA follows: TGTGCCAGCAGACCCCCCCCCGGTAACACTGAAGCTTTCTTT. It yields the protein CASRPPPGNTEAFF.

The V and J genes are TRBV7-3 and TRBJ2-5; D may be TRBD2 (6 bases). Trimming shortened V by 5 bases and J by 5 bases, and 18 bases separated the two germline ends. Germline V gives CDR1 SGHTA, CDR2 FQGTGA. There are 15 residues in the CDR3. CDR3 DNA sequence: TGTGCCAGCAGCGTACTCGGGACTCTGGGGGAGACCCAGTACTTC. Translated: CASSVLGTLGETQYF.

V gene TRBV7-2 combines with J gene TRBJ1-4; 8 bases are shared with TRBD1. With 6 bases clipped from V and 6 bases from J, the junction kept 9 bases outside the gene matches. CDR3 length: 15 residues. Per the germline V gene, CDR1 is SGHTA and CDR2 is FQGNSA. Written as DNA, the CDR3 is TGTGCCAGCAGACGCACGGGACAGGACCATGAAAAACTGTTTTTT. As protein: CASRRTGQDHEKLFF.

In its sample, this clone was seen a few times. The chain couples TRBV28 to TRBJ1-1; maybe TRBD1 (5 bases). CDR1 is MDHEN and CDR2 is SYDVKM in the germline V gene. The germline V and J ends were trimmed by 5 bases and 7 bases, with 14 bases remaining between them. The CDR3 totals 13 residues. CDR3 in amino acids: CASSPPPGGEAFF. As DNA, the CDR3 is TGTGCCAGCAGTCCCCCCCCGGGGGGTGAAGCTTTCTTT. Based on the CDR3 plus reference TRBV28 and TRBJ1-1, the full variable domain is DVKVTQSSRYLVKRTGEKVFLECVQDMDHENMFWYRQDPGLGLRLIYFSYDVKMKEKGDIPEGYSVSREKKERFSLILESASTNQTSMYLCASSPPPGGEAFFGQGTRLTVV.

This chain uses TRBV19 with TRBJ2-5; the match to TRBD1 covers 8 bases. Germline values: CDR1 LNHDA, CDR2 SQIVND (reference sequence). CDR3 length: 15 residues. V lost 6 bases, J lost 2 bases, and 8 bases stayed unmatched. The CDR3 DNA sequence: TGTGCCAGTAGGAGATTCGACAGGGGTCAAGAGACCCAGTACTTC. It translates to CASRRFDRGQETQYF.

This clone was counted only a few times. CDR3 nucleotides: TGTGCCAGCAGCTCCCAGGGCAGCTCCTACGAGCAGTACTTC. Translating gives CASSSQGSSYEQYF. The chain has TRBV5-4 and TRBJ2-7, with D possibly being TRBD1 (5 bases). The CDR3 runs to 14 residues. The V gene's germline CDR1 is SGHNT and CDR2 YYREEE (reference sequence). The ends were cut back, 3 bases at V and 0 bases at J, with 10 bases in the middle.

The rearrangement joins TRBV3-1 (or the pseudogene TRBV3-2) to TRBJ1-2; 10 nucleotides match TRBD1. From germline, CDR1 is LGHDT and CDR2 YNNKEL (reference sequence). This CDR3 is 13 amino acids long. V was clipped by 3 bases and J by 10 bases; unmatched bases: 5. The CDR3 reads CASSQPGQGNYTF. In DNA, the CDR3 is TGTGCCAGCAGCCAGCCGGGACAGGGGAACTACACCTTC.